Listed below are T cell receptor beta chains from one sample, sequenced in a study of cytomegalovirus exposure and HLA in healthy donors. The assay was immunoSEQ multiplex PCR, and TCRdb's table has in-frame clones only and misses some. The repertoire holds around 170,000 clones, with around three quarters as singletons. The sample comprised PBMCs. Receptors originate from a man aged 40-49 years in good health and CMV-seronegative. Each CDR3 is given with its conserved first and last residue. A D gene is named only where the DNA matches it firmly. A clone size is listed for some rows: how often the clone was seen (once, few, many), or a class if it is expanded.

size	D	V	J	DNA	CDR3
few	TRBD1	TRBV6-6	TRBJ1-2	TGTGCCAGCAGCCGGGGACAGGGGGACGGCTACACCTTC	CASSRGQGDGYTF
.	.	TRBV11-2	TRBJ2-7	TGTGCCAGCAGCTCCTCCCAGGCGTCCGAGCAGTACTTC	CASSSSQASEQYF
.	.	TRBV5-6	TRBJ1-6	TGTGCCAGCAGCGTTCCGGGGTATAATTCACCCCTCCACTTT	CASSVPGYNSPLHF
.	TRBD2	TRBV7-2	TRBJ2-1	TGTGCCAGCAGCTTCTACGGGACTAGCGGGATCAATGAGCAGTTCTTC	CASSFYGTSGINEQFF
.	TRBD2	TRBV11-3	TRBJ2-1	TGTGCCAGCAGCTTATCTGGCGGGGGCTCCTACAATGAGCAGTTCTTC	CASSLSGGGSYNEQFF
.	TRBD2	TRBV27	TRBJ2-1	TGTGCCAGCAGTTTGGCGGTAGCGGGAGTGGGAGAGCAGTTCTTC	CASSLAVAGVGEQFF
.	TRBD1	TRBV7-2	TRBJ1-2	TGTGCCAGCAGCGCCGGGACAGGGGGCGCTCTGATCGGCTACACCTTC	CASSAGTGGALIGYTF
.	TRBD2	TRBV10-3	TRBJ2-3	TGTGCCATCAGTGGGGCCGGGACTAGCGTTGGCACAGATACGCAGTATTTT	CAISGAGTSVGTDTQYF
.	TRBD2	TRBV6-6	TRBJ2-1	TGTGCCAGCAGTTACGGTAGCGGGAGCTACAATGAGCAGTTCTTC	CASSYGSGSYNEQFF
.	.	TRBV7-2	TRBJ1-4	TGTGCCAGCAGCTTGGGTACAGGGACAACTAATGAAAAACTGTTTTTT	CASSLGTGTTNEKLFF
.	TRBD2	TRBV6-6	TRBJ2-6	TGTGCCAGCGGGGACCGGGGGGGAACTGGGGCCAACGTCCTGACTTTC	CASGDRGGTGANVLTF
.	TRBD1	TRBV5-4	TRBJ1-2	TGTGCCAGCTTCCCCTCAGGGACAGGGGGTGGCTACACCTTC	CASFPSGTGGGYTF
.	TRBD2	TRBV29-1	TRBJ2-1	TGCAGCGTTGAAGGGACTAGCGTATACAATGAGCAGTTCTTC	CSVEGTSVYNEQFF
.	.	TRBV28	TRBJ1-3	TGTGCCAGCAGTCCAGATGGAAACACCATATATTTT	CASSPDGNTIYF
.	.	TRBV19	TRBJ2-4	TGTGCCAGTAGTATAGGGGGCAGGTCGAACATTCAGTACTTC	CASSIGGRSNIQYF
few	TRBD1	TRBV6-5	TRBJ1-3	TGTGCCAGCAGTTATGGGACAGGAGGGGGAAACACCATATATTTT	CASSYGTGGGNTIYF
.	TRBD2	TRBV2	TRBJ2-3	TGTGCCAACAGCGGGAGTCCCACAGATACGCAGTATTTT	CANSGSPTDTQYF
.	TRBD2	TRBV7-3	TRBJ2-3	TGTGCCAGCAGCTTAGGGACTAGCGGGAGGGCAGATACGCAGTATTTT	CASSLGTSGRADTQYF
once	.	TRBV27	TRBJ2-3	TGTGCCAGCAGCAAGGGGGGGTGGGACGGGAGTTGGGGCACAGATACGCAGTATTTT	CASSKGGWDGSWGTDTQYF
.	TRBD1	TRBV18	TRBJ1-1	TGTGCCAGTTTACAGGGGGACACTGAAGCTTTCTTT	CASLQGDTEAFF
once	.	TRBV7-8	TRBJ1-1	TGTGCCAGCAGCTTCCCGGTCACTGAAGCTTTCTTT	CASSFPVTEAFF
.	.	TRBV6-5	TRBJ2-5	TGTGCCAGCAGTTACTCTACGGGGAACCAAGAGACCCAGTACTTC	CASSYSTGNQETQYF
.	TRBD2	TRBV15	TRBJ2-1	TGTGCCACCAGCAGAGTTCCTCTAGCGGACTCCTACAATGAGCAGTTCTTC	CATSRVPLADSYNEQFF
once	.	TRBV21-1	TRBJ1-4	TGTGCCAGCAGCAAACGGGGACGGGACACCTGTACTTTTGAAAAACTGTTTTTT	CASSKRGRDTCTFEKLFF